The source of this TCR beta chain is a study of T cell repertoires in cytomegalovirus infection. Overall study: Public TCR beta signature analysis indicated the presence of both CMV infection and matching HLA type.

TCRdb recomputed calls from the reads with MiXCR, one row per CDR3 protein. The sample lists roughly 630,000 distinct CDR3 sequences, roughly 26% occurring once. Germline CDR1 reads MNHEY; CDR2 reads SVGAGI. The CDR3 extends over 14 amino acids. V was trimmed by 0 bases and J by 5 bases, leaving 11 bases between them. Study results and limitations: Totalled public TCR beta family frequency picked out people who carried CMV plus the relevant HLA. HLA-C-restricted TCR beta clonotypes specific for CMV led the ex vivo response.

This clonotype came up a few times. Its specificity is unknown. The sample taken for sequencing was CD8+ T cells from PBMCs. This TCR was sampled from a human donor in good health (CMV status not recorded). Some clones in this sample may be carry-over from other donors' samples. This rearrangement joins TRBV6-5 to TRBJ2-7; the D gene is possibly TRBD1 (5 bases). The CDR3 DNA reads TGTGCCAGCAGTTACTCGCAGGGCTGGAACGAGCAGTACTTC. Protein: CASSYSQGWNEQYF.